The source of this TCR beta chain is a study of beta chain features in type 1 diabetes. General study findings and limits: Possibly, sequencing cDNA over-represented cells that had high TCR expression levels. Sampled from patients, naive, central memory and Treg TCRB repertoires appeared more similar than those sampled from healthy donors. The study found fewer insertions and more deletions at VDJ junctions in type 1 diabetes patients. Researchers report that Type 1 diabetes patients had moderately but significantly shorter TCRB CDR3s across all four CD4+ subsets.

This clone has just a few counts. Antigen specificity is unknown. The same CDR3 can be traced to other DNA sequences in this sample. Expressed TCRB transcripts were sequenced because the entire RNA isolate underwent reverse transcription. This table comes from immunoSEQ multiplex PCR, and its TCRdb copy is limited to in-frame clones, with some not included. The sample contains hundreds of thousands of clones, 11% to 15% of which appear only once. The length of the CDR3 is 12 residues. Between the trimmed V and J ends, which lost 2 bases and 4 bases, there was a span of 8 bases. Germline CDR1 and CDR2: SQVTM and ANQGSEA. Sorting based on CD45RO/CCR7/CD25/CD127/CD95/CD27 separated CD4+ naive, central memory, regulatory and stem cell-like memory cells.

The sequenced material came from naive CD4+ T cells from blood. The chain couples TRBV29-1 to TRBJ1-2; maybe TRBD1 (5 bases). The clonotype originates from a man between 18 and 29 years old with type 1 diabetes. The CDR3 reads CSVERQGYGYTF. In nucleotides, the CDR3 is TGCAGCGTTGAACGGCAGGGCTATGGCTACACCTTC.